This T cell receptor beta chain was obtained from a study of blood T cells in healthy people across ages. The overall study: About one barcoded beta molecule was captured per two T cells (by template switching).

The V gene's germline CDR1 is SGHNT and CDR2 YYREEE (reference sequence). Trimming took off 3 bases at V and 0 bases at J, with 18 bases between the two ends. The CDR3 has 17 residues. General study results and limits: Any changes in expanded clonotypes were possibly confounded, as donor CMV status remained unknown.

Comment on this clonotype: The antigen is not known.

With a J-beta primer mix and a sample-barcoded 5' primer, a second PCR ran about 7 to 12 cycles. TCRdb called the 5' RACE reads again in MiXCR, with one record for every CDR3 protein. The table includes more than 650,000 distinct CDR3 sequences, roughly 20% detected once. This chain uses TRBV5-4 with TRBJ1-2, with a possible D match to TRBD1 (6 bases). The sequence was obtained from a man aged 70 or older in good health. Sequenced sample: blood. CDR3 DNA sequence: TGTGCCAGCAGCTGGGGGGGCCGAATTGCAGCTAACTATGGCTACACCTTC. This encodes CASSWGGRIAANYGYTF.